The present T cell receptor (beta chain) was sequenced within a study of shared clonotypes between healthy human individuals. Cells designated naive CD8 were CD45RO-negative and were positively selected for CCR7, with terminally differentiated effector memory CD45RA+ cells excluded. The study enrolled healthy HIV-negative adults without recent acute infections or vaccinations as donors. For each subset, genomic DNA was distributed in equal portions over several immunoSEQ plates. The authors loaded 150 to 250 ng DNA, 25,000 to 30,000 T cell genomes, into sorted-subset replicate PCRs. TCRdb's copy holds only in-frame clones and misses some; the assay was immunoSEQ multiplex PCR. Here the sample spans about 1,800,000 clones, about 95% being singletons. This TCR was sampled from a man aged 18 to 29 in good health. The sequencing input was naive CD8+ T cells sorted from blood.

The CDR3 loop is CASGGWDSGNTIYF. DNA of the CDR3: TGTGCCAGCGGTGGGTGGGACTCTGGAAACACCATATATTTT. The chain joins TRBV6-6 to TRBJ1-3; no clear D. Trimming removed 8 bases at V and 0 bases at J, with 11 bases between. This CDR3 spans 14 amino acids. In germline, CDR1 is MNHNY, CDR2 SVGAGI (reference sequence).